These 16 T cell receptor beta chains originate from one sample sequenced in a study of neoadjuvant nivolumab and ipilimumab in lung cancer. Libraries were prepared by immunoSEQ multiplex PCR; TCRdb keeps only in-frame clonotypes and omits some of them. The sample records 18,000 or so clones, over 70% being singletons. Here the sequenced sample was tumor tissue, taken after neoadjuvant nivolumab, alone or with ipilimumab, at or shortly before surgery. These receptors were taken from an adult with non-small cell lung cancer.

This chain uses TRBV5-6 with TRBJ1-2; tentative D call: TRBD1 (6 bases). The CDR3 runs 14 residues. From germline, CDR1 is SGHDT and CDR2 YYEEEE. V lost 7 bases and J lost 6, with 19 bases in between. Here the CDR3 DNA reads TGTGCCAGCTCCCGAACAGGGCTGGTGCATGGCTACACCTTC. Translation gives CASSRTGLVHGYTF.

The CDR3, as DNA: TGTGCCAGCAGCGTAGCGGCAGGGGGTTACGAGCAGTACTTC. Protein: CASSVAAGGYEQYF. The chain couples TRBV9 to TRBJ2-7; TRBD1 agrees at 7 bases. The CDR3 contains 14 residues. CDR1 SGDLS and CDR2 YYNGEE come from the germline V gene. Trimming took 0 bases from V and 4 from J; bases not matched to a gene: 4. Full variable domain (missing parts from reference TRBV9 and TRBJ2-7): DSGVTQTPKHLITATGQRVTLRCSPRSGDLSVYWYQQSLDQGLQFLIQYYNGEERAKGNILERFSAQQFPDLHSELNLSSLELGDSALYFCASSVAAGGYEQYFGPGTRLTVT.

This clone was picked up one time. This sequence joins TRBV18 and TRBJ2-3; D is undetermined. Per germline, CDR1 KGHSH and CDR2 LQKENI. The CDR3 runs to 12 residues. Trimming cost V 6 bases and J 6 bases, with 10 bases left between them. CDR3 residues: CASSPSQDTQYF. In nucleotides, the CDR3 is TGTGCCAGCTCCCCGTCGCAGGATACGCAGTATTTT.

The CDR3 region is CASRPGTGSASTEAFF. The CDR3 DNA reads as TGTGCCAGCAGACCCGGGACAGGGTCGGCGAGCACTGAAGCTTTCTTT. This rearrangement joins TRBV28 to TRBJ1-1, with 9 bases aligning to TRBD1. Germline lookup yields CDR1 MDHEN and CDR2 SYDVKM. This CDR3 comprises 16 residues. After removal of 6 bases from V and 4 bases from J, the junction contained 12 bases not matched to a gene.

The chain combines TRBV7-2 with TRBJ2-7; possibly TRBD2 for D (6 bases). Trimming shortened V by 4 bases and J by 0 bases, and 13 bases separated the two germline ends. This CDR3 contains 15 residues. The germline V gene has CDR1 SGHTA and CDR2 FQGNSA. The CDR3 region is CASSWGLGSSYEQYF. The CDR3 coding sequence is TGTGCCAGCAGCTGGGGACTGGGAAGCTCCTACGAGCAGTACTTC. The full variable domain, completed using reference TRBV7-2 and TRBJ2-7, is GAGVSQSPSNKVTEKGKDVELRCDPISGHTALYWYRQSLGQGLEFLIYFQGNSAPDKSGLPSDRFSAERTGGSVSTLTIQRTQQEDSAVYLCASSWGLGSSYEQYFGPGTRLTVT.

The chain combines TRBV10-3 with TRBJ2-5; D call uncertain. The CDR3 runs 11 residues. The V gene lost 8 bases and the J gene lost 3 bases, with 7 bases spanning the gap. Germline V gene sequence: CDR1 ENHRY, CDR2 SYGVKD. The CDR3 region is CAIGTKETQYF. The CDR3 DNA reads TGTGCCATCGGCACCAAAGAGACCCAGTACTTC.

CDR3 bases: TGTGCCAGCAGTGAACTGGGCAGCTATCAGCCCCAGCATTTT. Translated, it gives CASSELGSYQPQHF. The chain employs TRBV25-1 and TRBJ1-5; D gene unclear. The CDR3 contains 14 residues. Trimming shortened V by 2 bases and J by 5 bases, and 10 bases separated the two germline ends. The V gene's germline CDR1 is MGHDK and CDR2 SYGVNS.

The CDR3 nucleotides read TGCGCCAGCAGCCAAGGGGCTGGGGGACCCACGATCTATGGCTACACCTTC. Translated, it gives CASSQGAGGPTIYGYTF. This chain uses TRBV4-3 with TRBJ1-2, with D maybe TRBD1 (5 bases). Germline V gene sequence: CDR1 LGHNA, CDR2 YSLEER. Trimming cost V 1 base and J 4 bases, with 19 bases left between them. CDR3 length equals 17 residues.

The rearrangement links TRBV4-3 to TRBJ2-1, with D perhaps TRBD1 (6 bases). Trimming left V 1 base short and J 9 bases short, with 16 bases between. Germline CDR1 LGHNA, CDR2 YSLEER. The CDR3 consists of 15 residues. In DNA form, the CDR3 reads TGCGCCAGCAGCCAAGGGAACAGGGCGGGCGGTGAGCAGTTCTTC. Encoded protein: CASSQGNRAGGEQFF.

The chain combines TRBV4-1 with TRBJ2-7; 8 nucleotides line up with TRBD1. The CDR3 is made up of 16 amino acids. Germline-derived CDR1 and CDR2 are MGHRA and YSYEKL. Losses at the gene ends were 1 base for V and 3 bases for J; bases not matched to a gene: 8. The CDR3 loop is CASSQGQDRAYYEQYF. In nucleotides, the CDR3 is TGCGCCAGCAGCCAAGGTCAGGACAGGGCGTACTACGAGCAGTACTTC.

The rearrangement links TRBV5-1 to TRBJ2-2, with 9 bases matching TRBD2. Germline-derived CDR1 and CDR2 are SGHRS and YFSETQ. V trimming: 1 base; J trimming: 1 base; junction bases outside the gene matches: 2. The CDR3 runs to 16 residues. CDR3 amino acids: CASSLRLAENTGELFF. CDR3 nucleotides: TGCGCCAGCAGCTTGCGACTAGCGGAGAACACCGGGGAGCTGTTTTTT.

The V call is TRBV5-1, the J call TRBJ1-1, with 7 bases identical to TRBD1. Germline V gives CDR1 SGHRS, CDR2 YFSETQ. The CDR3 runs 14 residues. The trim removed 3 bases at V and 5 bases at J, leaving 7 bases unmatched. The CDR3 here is CASSWGDRETEAFF. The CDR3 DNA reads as TGCGCCAGCAGCTGGGGAGACAGGGAGACTGAAGCTTTCTTT.

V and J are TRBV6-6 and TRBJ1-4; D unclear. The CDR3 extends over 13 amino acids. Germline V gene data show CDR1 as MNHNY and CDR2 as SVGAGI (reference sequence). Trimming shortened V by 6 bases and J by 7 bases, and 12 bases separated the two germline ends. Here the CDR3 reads CASRSRDAEKLFF. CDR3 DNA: TGTGCCAGCAGAAGTCGGGATGCTGAAAAACTGTTTTTT.

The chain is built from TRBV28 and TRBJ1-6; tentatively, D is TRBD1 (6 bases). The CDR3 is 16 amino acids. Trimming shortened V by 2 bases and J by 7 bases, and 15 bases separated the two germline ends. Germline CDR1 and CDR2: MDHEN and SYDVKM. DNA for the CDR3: TGTGCCAGCAGTTTACGCACACAGGGAGGGAATTCACCCCTCCACTTT. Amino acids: CASSLRTQGGNSPLHF.

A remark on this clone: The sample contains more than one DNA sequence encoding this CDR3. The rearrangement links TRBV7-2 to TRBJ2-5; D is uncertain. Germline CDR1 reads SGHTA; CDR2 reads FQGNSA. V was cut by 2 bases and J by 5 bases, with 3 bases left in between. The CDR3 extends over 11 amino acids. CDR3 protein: CASSLPETQYF. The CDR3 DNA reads TGTGCCAGCAGCTTACCCGAGACCCAGTACTTC. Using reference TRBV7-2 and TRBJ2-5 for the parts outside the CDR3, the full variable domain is GAGVSQSPSNKVTEKGKDVELRCDPISGHTALYWYRQSLGQGLEFLIYFQGNSAPDKSGLPSDRFSAERTGGSVSTLTIQRTQQEDSAVYLCASSLPETQYFGPGTRLLVL.

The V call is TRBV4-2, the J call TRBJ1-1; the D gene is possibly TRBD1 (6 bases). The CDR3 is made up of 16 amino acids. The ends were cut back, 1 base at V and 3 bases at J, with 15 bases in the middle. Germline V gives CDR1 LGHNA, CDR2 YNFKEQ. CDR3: CASSQVGRGRDTEAFF. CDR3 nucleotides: TGTGCCAGCAGCCAAGTCGGCAGGGGCAGGGACACTGAAGCTTTCTTT.